This TCR beta chain was recorded in a study of T-cell memory formation after mild COVID-19. The study, taken as a whole, reports: CD4/CD8 balance characterized clones contracting day 15 to 85, and CD4+ skew characterized later expanders. CD8+ contracting clones occupied EMRA, while CD4+ ones occupied mainly CM and EM. Nothing confirmed that second-wave clones peaking on day 37 were specific for SARS-CoV-2.

UMIs and sample barcodes were carried by the TCR alpha and TCR beta cDNA libraries that 5'RACE produced using constant-segment primers. Each CDR3 protein is one row after TCRdb ran MiXCR on the 5' RACE reads. The sample holds some 450,000 distinct CDR3 sequences, around 17% seen once. On this clonotype: Antigen specificity is unknown.

CDR1 is SGDLS, CDR2 YYNGEE, per germline. V dropped 3 bases and J dropped 5 bases, with 15 bases sitting between them. This CDR3 has 15 residues. Sequencing was performed on PBMCs or a T cell subset sorted from them (not recorded which). This clonotype originated in a man younger than 30 who had mild COVID-19 (a few samples of this study predate the infection). Cell type and time point are not known. The rearrangement uses TRBV9 and TRBJ1-5, with a tentative D call TRBD1 (6 bases). The CDR3 is CASSGNSAGDQPQHF. DNA for the CDR3: TGTGCCAGCAGCGGGAATTCGGCAGGGGATCAGCCCCAGCATTTT. The full variable domain, in which reference TRBV9 and TRBJ1-5 provide the parts outside the CDR3, is DSGVTQTPKHLITATGQRVTLRCSPRSGDLSVYWYQQSLDQGLQFLIQYYNGEERAKGNILERFSAQQFPDLHSELNLSSLELGDSALYFCASSGNSAGDQPQHFGDGTRLSIL.